Listed here are 22 T cell receptor beta chains from one sample, sequenced in a study of blood T cell repertoires in COVID-19. Only in-frame clones appear in the TCRdb table, and some are missing; sequencing was by immunoSEQ multiplex PCR. The sample consists of 100,000 to 150,000 clones, roughly four fifths of them appearing once. Source material: peripheral blood. The origin of the receptors is a human donor in a cohort sampled during active COVID-19.

The gene calls are TRBV28 and TRBJ2-1, with 11 bases matching TRBD2. Per germline, CDR1 MDHEN and CDR2 SYDVKM. The CDR3 covers 15 residues. The V segment lost 4 bases and the J segment 7 bases; nucleotides outside the gene matches: 6. The CDR3 bases are TGTGCCAGCAGTTCCGGTAGCGGGGGGGAAAATGAGCAGTTCTTC. Translating gives CASSSGSGGENEQFF.

The chain uses TRBV18 and TRBJ1-5, with TRBD1 as a possible D gene (5 bases). Trimming pared 3 bases from V and 3 bases from J, leaving 12 bases between. Per the germline V gene, CDR1 is KGHSH and CDR2 is LQKENI. The length of the CDR3 is 15 residues. The CDR3 region has the DNA TGTGCCAGCTCACCTACCTCAGGGTTCAATCAGCCCCAGCATTTT. This translates into CASSPTSGFNQPQHF.

The genes are TRBV6-5 and TRBJ2-1, with D unclear. The CDR3 covers 14 residues. Germline V gene sequence: CDR1 MNHEY, CDR2 SVGAGI. V gave up 6 bases and J gave up 3 bases, with 12 bases separating them. The CDR3: CASSRRNFYNEQFF. The CDR3 DNA follows: TGTGCCAGCAGCCGCCGAAACTTCTACAATGAGCAGTTCTTC.

The J gene is TRBJ2-2, the V gene TRBV3-1 (or the pseudogene TRBV3-2); tentatively, D is TRBD2 (6 bases). CDR1 is LGHDT, CDR2 YNNKEL, per germline (reference sequence). The CDR3 sequence is 14 residues long. With 1 base removed from V and 6 bases from J, the gap between germline ends came to 9 bases. This CDR3 is CASSQAGVAGELFF. CDR3 in DNA: TGTGCCAGCAGCCAAGCGGGGGTGGCCGGGGAGCTGTTTTTT.

CDR3 bases: TGTGCCACCAGTGATGCCCGGGGACAGACCATGGTTGGGGCCAACGTCCTGACTTTC. This encodes CATSDARGQTMVGANVLTF. The V call is TRBV24-1, the J call TRBJ2-6; 7 nucleotides line up with TRBD1. CDR1 is KGHDR, CDR2 SFDVKD, per germline. This CDR3 is built from 19 residues. V gave up 3 bases and J gave up 3 bases; unmatched junction bases: 13.

The chain carries TRBV20-1 and TRBJ1-2, with 7 nucleotides matching TRBD1. The CDR3 extends over 9 amino acids. The J segment lost 8 bases and the V segment lost 6 bases, leaving 0 bases of the junction unmatched. Germline values: CDR1 DFQATT, CDR2 SNEGSKA (reference sequence). Here the CDR3 reads CSATGGYTF. The DNA for the CDR3 is TGCAGTGCGACAGGGGGCTACACCTTC.

The chain carries TRBV2 and TRBJ2-5; 7 bases are a match to TRBD2. The CDR3 is 14 residues long. V dropped 3 bases and J dropped 1; count of bases not matched to a gene: 2. Germline values: CDR1 SNHLY, CDR2 FYNNEI. The CDR3 DNA follows: TGTGCCAGCAGTGAGGGAGGGTTCCAAGAGACCCAGTACTTC. Protein product: CASSEGGFQETQYF.

Only one count was recorded for this clone. J is TRBJ1-4 and V is TRBV19; D uncertain. V shed 5 bases and J shed 0 bases, with 16 bases lying between them. The CDR3 has 17 residues. The germline gives CDR1 LNHDA, CDR2 SQIVND (reference sequence). Here the CDR3 reads CASSRPSRIPTNEKLFF. CDR3 bases: TGTGCCAGTAGTCGACCTAGTAGGATACCAACTAATGAAAAACTGTTTTTT.

The V and J genes are TRBV25-1 and TRBJ2-3, with D possibly TRBD2 on 5 matching bases. The CDR3 extends over 16 amino acids. V lost 4 bases and J lost 4, with 18 bases in between. CDR1 and CDR2 (germline): MGHDK, SYGVNS. The CDR3 is CASSGPPGSGPDTQYF. DNA for the CDR3: TGTGCCAGCAGTGGACCCCCGGGGTCGGGCCCAGATACGCAGTATTTT.

The CDR3 region is CASSYPTVPYEQYF. CDR3 nucleotides: TGTGCCAGCAGTTACCCTACAGTTCCCTACGAGCAGTACTTC. The chain uses TRBV6-2 or TRBV6-3 and TRBJ2-7; unclear D gene. V was shortened by 2 bases and J by 2 bases, with 10 bases between the two germline ends. This CDR3 spans 14 amino acids. Germline loops: CDR1 MNHEY, CDR2 SVGEGT.

The chain has TRBV4-1 and TRBJ1-5, with D unclear. The CDR3 contains 13 residues. The V end was cut by 0 bases, the J end by 6 bases, with 6 bases between. Germline V CDR1 and CDR2: MGHRA, YSYEKL. The CDR3 reads CASSQDRTQPQHF. The CDR3 DNA follows: TGCGCCAGCAGCCAAGACAGAACTCAGCCCCAGCATTTT.

The rearrangement links TRBV27 to TRBJ2-4, with TRBD1 identical over 7 bases. The CDR3 has 16 residues. Trimming removed 5 bases from V and 1 base from J; junction bases left unmatched: 8. The germline CDR1 and CDR2 sequences are MNHEY and SMNVEV (reference sequence). Here the CDR3 reads CASSPWTGPAKNIQYF. As DNA, the CDR3 is TGTGCCAGCAGTCCATGGACAGGACCGGCCAAAAACATTCAGTACTTC.

V is TRBV2 and J is TRBJ2-3; tentatively, D is TRBD2 (6 bases). Trimming took off 6 bases at V and 0 bases at J, with 13 bases between the two ends. Germline V lookup: CDR1 SNHLY, CDR2 FYNNEI. The CDR3 is 15 amino acids. The CDR3 is CASRELARSTDTQYF. The DNA of the CDR3 is TGTGCCAGCAGGGAACTAGCTCGAAGCACAGATACGCAGTATTTT.

The sample holds a few counts of this clone. J is TRBJ2-7 and V is TRBV6-1, with TRBD1 matching 7 bases. J was trimmed by 2 bases and V by 2 bases; bases with no gene match: 12. This CDR3 contains 17 residues. The germline V gene encodes CDR1 MNHNS and CDR2 SASEGT. For the CDR3, the DNA is TGTGCCAGCAGTGAATCATTCCCGGGACAGCTCACCTACGAGCAGTACTTC. Its translation is CASSESFPGQLTYEQYF.

The chain uses TRBV29-1 and TRBJ2-7, with D possibly being TRBD2 (7 bases). Germline V lookup: CDR1 SQVTM, CDR2 ANQGSEA. The germline V and J ends were trimmed by 2 bases and 5 bases, with 16 bases remaining between them. The CDR3 sequence is 14 residues long. CDR3 DNA: TGCAGCGTTGAATTTTCGGGGGGCTTCAACGAGCAGTACTTC. Translated: CSVEFSGGFNEQYF.

The V gene is TRBV27, the J gene TRBJ1-1; D is uncertain. Trimming took 6 bases from V and 6 from J, leaving 17 bases between them. Per the germline V gene, CDR1 is MNHEY and CDR2 is SMNVEV (reference sequence). CDR3 length: 14 residues. CDR3 sequence: CASSRSAGMAEAFF. The CDR3 bases are TGTGCCAGCAGCCGCTCGGCGGGGATGGCTGAAGCTTTCTTT.

This rearrangement joins TRBV6-5 to TRBJ2-1; 8 bases map to TRBD2. Germline lookup yields CDR1 MNHEY and CDR2 SVGAGI. Trimming at V came to 6 bases and at J to 8 bases, leaving 12 bases not matched to a gene. The CDR3 covers 15 residues. The CDR3 coding sequence is TGTGCCAGCAGAAGCATCCCGGGACTAGTTTATGAGCAGTTCTTC. Translation gives CASRSIPGLVYEQFF.

This rearrangement joins TRBV19 to TRBJ2-3; 13 nucleotides match TRBD2. V was clipped by 4 bases and J by 4 bases; unmatched bases: 14. CDR1 is LNHDA, CDR2 SQIVND, per germline (reference sequence). The CDR3 extends over 19 amino acids. Here the CDR3 DNA reads TGTGCCAGTAGTACTCCCTTAGGGACTAGCGGGACTCAGGCAGATACGCAGTATTTT. Translating it yields CASSTPLGTSGTQADTQYF.

The chain couples TRBV9 to TRBJ2-7; D gene uncertain. V was pared by 0 bases and J by 2 bases, with 9 bases between. The CDR3 has 14 amino acids. Germline V gene lookup returns CDR1 SGDLS and CDR2 YYNGEE. Here the CDR3 reads CASSVELFPYEQYF. The CDR3 nucleotides read TGTGCCAGCAGCGTAGAGCTATTCCCCTACGAGCAGTACTTC.

The chain carries TRBV19 and TRBJ2-1, with 10 bases lining up with TRBD2. V lost 1 base, J lost 5 bases, and 11 bases stayed unmatched. CDR1 and CDR2 (germline): LNHDA, SQIVND (reference sequence). The CDR3 runs to 18 residues. CDR3 residues: CASSIVWGSGGNHNEQFF. CDR3 DNA sequence: TGTGCCAGTAGTATAGTATGGGGTAGCGGGGGGAACCACAATGAGCAGTTCTTC.

This clone showed up just a few times. V usage is TRBV2 and J usage is TRBJ1-1; D is ambiguous. The germline V gene has CDR1 SNHLY and CDR2 FYNNEI. Trimming took off 8 bases at V and 4 bases at J, with 20 bases between the two ends. This CDR3 contains 15 residues. CDR3 coding DNA: TGTGCCAGCGTCAGGAGCGGGGTTCGTAGCACTGAAGCTTTCTTT. It is translated as CASVRSGVRSTEAFF. The complete variable domain, with remaining parts taken from reference TRBV2 and TRBJ1-1, reads EPEVTQTPSHQVTQMGQEVILRCVPISNHLYFYWYRQILGQKVEFLVSFYNNEISEKSEIFDDQFSVERPDGSNFTLKIRSTKLEDSAMYFCASVRSGVRSTEAFFGQGTRLTVV.

The chain combines TRBV21-1 with TRBJ1-1; the D call TRBD1 from the table was never checked on the DNA. TRBV21-1 is annotated as a pseudogene. There are 13 residues in the CDR3. The CDR3 DNA follows: TGTGCCAGCAGCAAAAACAGGGCCACTGAAGCTTTCTTT. Protein product: CASSKNRATEAFF.